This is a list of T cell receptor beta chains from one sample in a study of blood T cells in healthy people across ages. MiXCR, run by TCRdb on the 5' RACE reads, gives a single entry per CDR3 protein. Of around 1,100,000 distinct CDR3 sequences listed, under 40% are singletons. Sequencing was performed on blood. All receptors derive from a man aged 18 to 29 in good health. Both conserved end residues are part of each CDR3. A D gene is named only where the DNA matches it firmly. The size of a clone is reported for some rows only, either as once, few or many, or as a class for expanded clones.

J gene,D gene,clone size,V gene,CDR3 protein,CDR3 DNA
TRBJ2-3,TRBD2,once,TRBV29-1,CSTIEGLHQRADTQYF,TGCAGCACTATCGAGGGACTACACCAGCGGGCAGATACGCAGTATTTT
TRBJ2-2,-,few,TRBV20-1,CSARGGSHPTNTGELFF,TGCAGTGCTAGAGGGGGCAGCCACCCTACCAACACCGGGGAGCTGTTTTTT
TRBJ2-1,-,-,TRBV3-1,CASSQGSGEQNEQFF,TGTGCCAGCAGCCAAGGGTCGGGGGAACAAAATGAGCAGTTCTTC
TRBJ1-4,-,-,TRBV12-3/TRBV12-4,CASSLHQGGDEKLFF,TGTGCCAGCAGTTTGCATCAGGGAGGGGATGAAAAACTGTTTTTT
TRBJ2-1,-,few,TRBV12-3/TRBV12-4,CASTSSGMARNEQFF,TGTGCCAGCACCTCCTCAGGCATGGCTCGCAATGAGCAGTTCTTC
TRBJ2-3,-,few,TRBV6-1,CASSPPGRGSTDTQYF,TGTGCCAGCAGTCCCCCGGGGAGGGGGAGCACAGATACGCAGTATTTT
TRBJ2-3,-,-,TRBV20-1,CSARLDKFHGSTDTQYF,TGCAGTGCTCGCTTAGATAAATTTCACGGCAGCACAGATACGCAGTATTTT
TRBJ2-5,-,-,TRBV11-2,CASSPGLSTQETQYF,TGTGCCAGCAGCCCGGGACTCTCGACCCAAGAGACCCAGTACTTC
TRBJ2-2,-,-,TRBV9,CASSTPSQGLDTGELFF,TGTGCCAGCAGCACACCCTCTCAGGGGCTTGACACCGGGGAGCTGTTTTTT
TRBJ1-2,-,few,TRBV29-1,CSVEEGAAGYTF,TGCAGCGTTGAAGAAGGGGCGGCTGGCTACACCTTC
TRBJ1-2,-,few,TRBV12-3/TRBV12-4,CASSPGRSIDGYTF,TGTGCCAGCAGTCCCGGACGCTCCATAGATGGCTACACCTTC
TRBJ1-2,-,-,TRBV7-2,CAGSSTTIYGYTF,TGTGCCGGCAGCTCCACCACGATCTATGGCTACACCTTC
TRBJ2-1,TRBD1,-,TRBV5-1,CASSVQGVNINEQFF,TGCGCCAGCAGCGTTCAGGGGGTTAATATCAATGAGCAGTTCTTC
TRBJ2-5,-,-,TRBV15,CATSRRQSQETQYF,TGTGCCACCAGCAGACGTCAGAGCCAAGAGACCCAGTACTTC
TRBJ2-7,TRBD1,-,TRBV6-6,CASSYTPGQRVTYEQYF,TGTGCCAGCAGTTACACCCCGGGACAGAGAGTAACCTACGAGCAGTACTTC
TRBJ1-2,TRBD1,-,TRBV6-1,CASRQGAPINYGYTF,TGTGCCAGCAGGCAGGGGGCGCCTATTAACTATGGCTACACCTTC
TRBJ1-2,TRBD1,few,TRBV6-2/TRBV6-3,CASTNTGALGHGYTF,TGTGCCAGCACGAATACAGGGGCTCTCGGTCATGGCTACACCTTC
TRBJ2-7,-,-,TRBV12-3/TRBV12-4,CASSLEGTSYEQYF,TGTGCCAGCAGTTTGGAGGGCACGTCCTACGAGCAGTACTTC
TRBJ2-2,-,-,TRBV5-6,CASSFFPGAFGTGELFF,TGTGCCAGCAGCTTTTTCCCAGGGGCGTTTGGCACCGGGGAGCTGTTTTTT
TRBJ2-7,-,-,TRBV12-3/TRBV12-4,CASSWRLKDRNYEQYF,TGTGCCAGCAGTTGGCGACTTAAAGACAGGAACTACGAGCAGTACTTC
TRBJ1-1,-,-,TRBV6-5,CASSYGPGQPTEAFF,TGTGCCAGCAGTTACGGGCCAGGGCAACCCACTGAAGCTTTCTTT
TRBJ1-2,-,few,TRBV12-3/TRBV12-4,CASSLTRSWDGYTF,TGTGCCAGCAGTTTAACCCGGTCCTGGGATGGCTACACCTTC
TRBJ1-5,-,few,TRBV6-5,CASSPQTVNSNQPQHF,TGTGCCAGCAGTCCCCAGACAGTAAATAGCAATCAGCCCCAGCATTTT
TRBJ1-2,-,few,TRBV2,CASQQGLVYGYTF,TGTGCCAGCCAACAGGGACTCGTCTATGGCTACACCTTC
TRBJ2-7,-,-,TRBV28,CASSSEIWAYEQYF,TGTGCCAGCAGTTCGGAAATTTGGGCCTACGAGCAGTACTTC
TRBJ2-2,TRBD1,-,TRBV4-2,CASSQETGGFNTGELFF,TGTGCCAGCAGCCAAGAGACAGGGGGATTTAACACCGGGGAGCTGTTTTTT
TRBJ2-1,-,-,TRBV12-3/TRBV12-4,CASSLEDKGDEQFF,TGTGCCAGCAGTTTAGAGGATAAGGGCGATGAGCAGTTCTTC
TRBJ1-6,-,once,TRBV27,CASTWGLDSPLHF,TGTGCCAGCACCTGGGGACTCGATTCACCCCTCCACTTT
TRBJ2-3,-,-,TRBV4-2,CASTDSYRDQLTDTQYF,TGTGCCAGCACCGACAGCTACCGGGACCAGCTCACAGATACGCAGTATTTT
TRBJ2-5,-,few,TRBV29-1,CSVDLGTETQYF,TGCAGCGTTGATTTGGGTACAGAGACCCAGTACTTC
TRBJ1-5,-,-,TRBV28,CASSFWRGGNQPQHF,TGTGCCAGCAGTTTCTGGAGGGGAGGCAATCAGCCCCAGCATTTT
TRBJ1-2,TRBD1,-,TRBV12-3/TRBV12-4,CASSLAWDSRNYGYTF,TGTGCCAGCAGCCTGGCCTGGGACAGCCGCAACTATGGCTACACCTTC
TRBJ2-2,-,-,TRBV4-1,CASSQGTGPSFF,TGCGCCAGCAGCCAAGGAACGGGGCCGTCGTTTTTT
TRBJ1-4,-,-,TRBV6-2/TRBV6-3,CATSPTVDEKLFF,TGTGCCACCTCCCCGACCGTCGATGAAAAACTGTTTTTT
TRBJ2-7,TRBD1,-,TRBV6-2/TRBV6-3,CASSFGGQGAPEQYF,TGTGCCAGCAGTTTTGGCGGACAGGGGGCTCCCGAGCAGTACTTC
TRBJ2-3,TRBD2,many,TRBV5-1,CASSWGGSGSTDTQYF,TGCGCCAGCAGCTGGGGGGGTAGCGGGTCGACAGATACGCAGTATTTT
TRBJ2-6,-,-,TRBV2,CASSVDSSGANVLTF,TGTGCCAGCAGCGTTGACAGCTCTGGGGCCAACGTCCTGACTTTC
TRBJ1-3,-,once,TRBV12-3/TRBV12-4,CASTPASSGNTIYF,TGTGCCAGCACCCCAGCCAGCTCTGGAAACACCATATATTTT
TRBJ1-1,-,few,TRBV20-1,CSAQGRAVNTEAFF,TGCAGTGCTCAAGGGAGGGCCGTGAACACTGAAGCTTTCTTT
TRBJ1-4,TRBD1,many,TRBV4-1,CASSPRTGDEKLFF,TGCGCCAGCAGCCCCCGGACAGGCGATGAAAAACTGTTTTTT
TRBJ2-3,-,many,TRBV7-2,CASSLVGGVFTTDTQYF,TGTGCCAGCAGCTTAGTGGGTGGGGTTTTCACGACAGATACGCAGTATTTT
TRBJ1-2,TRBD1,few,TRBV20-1,CSVGTRTGWNYGYTF,TGCAGTGTCGGGACGCGGACAGGGTGGAACTATGGCTACACCTTC
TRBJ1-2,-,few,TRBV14,CASSPANLNGYTF,TGTGCCAGCAGCCCCGCCAACCTGAATGGCTACACCTTC
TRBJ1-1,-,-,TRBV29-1,CSVPMEDTEAFF,TGCAGCGTACCAATGGAGGACACTGAAGCTTTCTTT
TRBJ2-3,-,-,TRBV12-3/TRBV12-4,CASSPGTYTQYF,TGTGCCAGCAGTCCGGGAACATATACGCAGTATTTT
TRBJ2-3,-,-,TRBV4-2,CASSQGVRRGRADTQYF,TGTGCCAGCAGCCAAGGAGTTCGGCGCGGCCGCGCAGATACGCAGTATTTT
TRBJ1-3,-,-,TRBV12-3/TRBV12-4,CASRQGESGNTIYF,TGTGCCAGCAGGCAGGGAGAGTCTGGAAACACCATATATTTT
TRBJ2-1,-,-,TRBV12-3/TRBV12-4,CASSPYGAQETQFF,TGTGCCAGCAGTCCCTACGGTGCCCAAGAGACCCAGTTCTTC
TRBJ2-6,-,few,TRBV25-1,CASSEFPPLSPGANVLTF,TGTGCCAGCAGTGAATTCCCCCCTCTCAGCCCTGGGGCCAACGTCCTGACTTTC
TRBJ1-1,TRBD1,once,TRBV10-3,CAISGGDRGTVNTEAFF,TGTGCCATCAGTGGGGGGGACCGGGGGACAGTGAACACTGAAGCTTTCTTT
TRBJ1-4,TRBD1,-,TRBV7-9,CASSSNRGWAEKLFF,TGTGCCAGCAGCTCCAACAGGGGGTGGGCTGAAAAACTGTTTTTT
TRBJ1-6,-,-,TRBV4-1,CASSQGPADNSPLHF,TGCGCCAGCAGCCAAGGCCCGGCCGATAATTCACCCCTCCACTTT
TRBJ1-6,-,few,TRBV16,CASSQNTGYNSPLHF,TGTGCCAGCAGCCAAAATACGGGTTATAATTCACCCCTCCACTTT
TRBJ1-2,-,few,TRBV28,CASSYGEANYGYTF,TGTGCCAGCAGTTATGGGGAAGCTAACTATGGCTACACCTTC